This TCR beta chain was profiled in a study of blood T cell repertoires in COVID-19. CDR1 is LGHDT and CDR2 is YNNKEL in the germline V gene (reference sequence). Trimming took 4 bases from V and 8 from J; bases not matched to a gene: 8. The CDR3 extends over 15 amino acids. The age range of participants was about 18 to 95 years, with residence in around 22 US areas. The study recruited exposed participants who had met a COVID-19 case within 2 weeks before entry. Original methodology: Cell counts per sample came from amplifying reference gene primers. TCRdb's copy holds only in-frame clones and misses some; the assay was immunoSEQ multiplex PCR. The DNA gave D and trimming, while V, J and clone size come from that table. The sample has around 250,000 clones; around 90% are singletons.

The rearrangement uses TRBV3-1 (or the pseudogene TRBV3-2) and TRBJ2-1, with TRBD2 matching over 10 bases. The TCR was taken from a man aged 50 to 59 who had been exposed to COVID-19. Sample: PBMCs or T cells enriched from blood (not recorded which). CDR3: CASSLASGSQYEQFF. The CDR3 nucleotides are TGTGCCAGCAGCCTTGCTAGCGGGAGTCAGTATGAGCAGTTCTTC.